This paragraph covers one T cell receptor (beta chain) sequence. The sample originates from a study of blood T cell repertoires in COVID-19. About the study: Some COVID-19 samples were acute and others convalescent; all came from the United States, Italy and Spain. PBMCs, B-cell-depleted T cells, or T cells provided the cDNA or gDNA that made up the material.

In germline, CDR1 is SGHVS, CDR2 FNYEAQ. CDR3 size: 13 residues. V was shortened by 5 bases and J by 4 bases, with 12 bases between the two germline ends. The authors' processing: Amplification with reference gene primers provided the estimates of nucleated cell counts. Sequencing was performed with immunoSEQ multiplex PCR; in TCRdb, only in-frame clones are kept and a portion is missing. That table gives V, J and clone size, and the DNA gave D and trimming. Here the sample spans some 400,000 clones, 81% being singletons. The sequenced material came from peripheral blood. The TCR comes from a human donor with acute or convalescent COVID-19. The donor label of this sample is uncertain. The J gene is TRBJ2-7, the V gene TRBV7-6; D remains ambiguous. CDR3 nucleotides: TGTGCCAGCAGCCGAACCCCTGAGTACGAGCAGTACTTC. Protein sequence: CASSRTPEYEQYF. Full variable domain (outside the CDR3, taken from reference TRBV7-6 and TRBJ2-7): GAGVSQSPRYKVTKRGQDVALRCDPISGHVSLYWYRQALGQGPEFLTYFNYEAQQDKSGLPNDRFSAERPEGSISTLTIQRTEQRDSAMYRCASSRTPEYEQYFGPGTRLTVT.